This is a list of T cell receptor beta chains from one sample in a study of cytomegalovirus exposure and HLA in healthy donors. Data came from immunoSEQ multiplex PCR; TCRdb stores just in-frame clones and leaves some out. The sample consists of about 99,000 clones, about four fifths of them appearing once. The sample comprised PBMCs. Source of these receptors: a male donor in good health and CMV-seropositive. Both conserved end residues are part of each CDR3. Fields, in order: J gene, clone size, CDR3 length, D gene, V gene, CDR3 protein, CDR3 DNA. A D gene is named only where the DNA matches it firmly. Size values are once, few and many counts, or a class for expanded clones, and some rows have none.

j_gene: TRBJ2-1; abundance: few; len: 17; d_gene: TRBD2; v_gene: TRBV9; CDR3aa: CASSAWDLAGGYNEQFF; CDR3nt: TGTGCCAGCAGCGCGTGGGACCTAGCGGGGGGCTACAATGAGCAGTTCTTC
j_gene: TRBJ2-2; abundance: -; len: 16; d_gene: -; v_gene: TRBV4-1; CDR3aa: CASSQGRAKGTGELFF; CDR3nt: TGCGCCAGCAGCCAAGGCCGGGCCAAGGGGACCGGGGAGCTGTTTTTT
j_gene: TRBJ2-3; abundance: -; len: 16; d_gene: -; v_gene: TRBV19; CDR3aa: CASKERGYTSTDTQYF; CDR3nt: TGTGCCAGTAAGGAGAGGGGGTACACTAGCACAGATACGCAGTATTTT
j_gene: TRBJ1-2; abundance: -; len: 15; d_gene: -; v_gene: TRBV30; CDR3aa: CAWSGGGKGRDGYTF; CDR3nt: TGTGCCTGGAGTGGGGGAGGAAAGGGACGGGATGGCTACACCTTC
j_gene: TRBJ1-6; abundance: -; len: 18; d_gene: TRBD1; v_gene: TRBV5-6; CDR3aa: CASSLTGTGWSYNSPLHF; CDR3nt: TGTGCCAGCAGCTTGACCGGGACAGGGTGGTCCTATAATTCACCCCTCCACTTT
j_gene: TRBJ2-2; abundance: -; len: 15; d_gene: TRBD2; v_gene: TRBV6-5; CDR3aa: CASRRLAGGTGELFF; CDR3nt: TGTGCCAGCAGACGACTAGCGGGGGGCACCGGGGAGCTGTTTTTT
j_gene: TRBJ2-2; abundance: few; len: 15; d_gene: TRBD1; v_gene: TRBV7-2; CDR3aa: CASSFRTGANGELFF; CDR3nt: TGTGCCAGCAGCTTTAGGACAGGGGCTAACGGGGAGCTGTTTTTT
j_gene: TRBJ1-4; abundance: -; len: 15; d_gene: TRBD1; v_gene: TRBV6-5; CDR3aa: CASSSGQGRGEKLFF; CDR3nt: TGTGCCAGCAGTTCAGGACAGGGGCGGGGTGAAAAACTGTTTTTT
j_gene: TRBJ2-7; abundance: -; len: 14; d_gene: TRBD1; v_gene: TRBV5-1; CDR3aa: CVSSLRDRGYEQYF; CDR3nt: TGCGTCAGCAGCTTGCGGGACAGGGGATACGAGCAGTACTTC
j_gene: TRBJ2-3; abundance: -; len: 12; d_gene: -; v_gene: TRBV30; CDR3aa: CAWSVLVGTQYF; CDR3nt: TGTGCCTGGAGTGTACTGGTCGGTACGCAGTATTTT
j_gene: TRBJ1-1; abundance: -; len: 16; d_gene: TRBD1; v_gene: TRBV6-5; CDR3aa: CASSYTRQGMNTEAFF; CDR3nt: TGTGCCAGCAGCTACACCCGACAGGGTATGAACACTGAAGCTTTCTTT
j_gene: TRBJ2-5; abundance: -; len: 14; d_gene: -; v_gene: TRBV11-1; CDR3aa: CASSNPPGQETQYF; CDR3nt: TGTGCCAGCAGCAACCCTCCAGGACAAGAGACCCAGTACTTC
j_gene: TRBJ2-1; abundance: -; len: 14; d_gene: -; v_gene: TRBV30; CDR3aa: CAYLKGGPGTEQFF; CDR3nt: TGTGCCTATCTGAAGGGGGGGCCCGGGACTGAGCAGTTCTTC
j_gene: TRBJ2-7; abundance: -; len: 17; d_gene: TRBD2; v_gene: TRBV5-4; CDR3aa: CASSLAERGGSRDEQYF; CDR3nt: TGTGCCAGCAGCTTGGCAGAGCGGGGGGGCTCGAGAGACGAGCAGTACTTC
j_gene: TRBJ1-1; abundance: -; len: 16; d_gene: TRBD1; v_gene: TRBV2; CDR3aa: CASSRQGVAVNTEAFF; CDR3nt: TGTGCCAGCAGTCGACAGGGGGTGGCGGTGAACACTGAAGCTTTCTTT
j_gene: TRBJ2-3; abundance: -; len: 15; d_gene: TRBD2; v_gene: TRBV29-1; CDR3aa: CSATSGGSRTDTQYF; CDR3nt: TGCAGCGCAACTAGCGGGGGGTCACGCACAGATACGCAGTATTTT
j_gene: TRBJ1-2; abundance: -; len: 14; d_gene: TRBD1; v_gene: TRBV5-1; CDR3aa: CASSSGQLLYGYTF; CDR3nt: TGCGCCAGCAGCTCGGGACAGCTACTCTATGGCTACACCTTC